These 6 T cell receptor beta chains came from one sample sequenced in a study of OX40 agonist ivuxolimab in advanced cancers. Sequencing used immunoSEQ multiplex PCR; TCRdb keeps in-frame clones, though not all of them. Of fewer than 50,000 clones listed, more than 75% are singletons. Sample: CD4+ or CD8+ T cells sorted from blood, taken in a trial of the OX40 agonist ivuxolimab. Source of these receptors: an adult with an advanced solid tumor such as melanoma, head and neck, liver or kidney cancer.

Only a few counts were recorded for this clone. V is TRBV12-5 and J is TRBJ2-7, with D uncertain. Trimming shortened V by 8 bases and J by 6 bases, and 14 bases separated the two germline ends. Per germline, CDR1 LGHNT and CDR2 FRNRAP. The CDR3 has 12 residues. The CDR3 is CASSEYSSEQYF. The CDR3, as DNA: TGTGCTAGTTCGGAGTATTCTTCCGAGCAGTACTTC. The full variable domain, rest sourced from reference TRBV12-5 and TRBJ2-7, is DARVTQTPRHKVTEMGQEVTMRCQPILGHNTVFWYRQTMMQGLELLAYFRNRAPLDDSGMPKDRFSAEMPDATLATLKIQPSEPRDSAVYFCASSEYSSEQYFGPGTRLTVT.

This sequence joins TRBV7-9 and TRBJ1-1, with D unresolved. The CDR3 contains 14 residues. V shed 2 bases and J shed 0 bases, with 7 bases lying between them. Germline CDR1 is SEHNR and CDR2 is FQNEAQ (reference sequence). CDR3 loop: CASSLSTLNTEAFF. The CDR3 bases are TGTGCCAGCAGCTTAAGTACCTTGAACACTGAAGCTTTCTTT.

This clone was detected only a few times. The chain uses TRBV5-1 and TRBJ1-2, with D uncertain. The germline V gene has CDR1 SGHRS and CDR2 YFSETQ. Trimming took off 1 base at V and 4 bases at J, with 11 bases between the two ends. The CDR3 runs to 14 residues. CDR3 coding DNA: TGCGCCAGCAGCTTGCCGGGGAACGGCTATGGCTACACCTTC. This translates into CASSLPGNGYGYTF. Looking up the rest from reference TRBV5-1 and TRBJ1-2 gives the full variable domain: KAGVTQTPRYLIKTRGQQVTLSCSPISGHRSVSWYQQTPGQGLQFLFEYFSETQRNKGNFPGRFSGRQFSNSRSEMNVSTLELGDSALYLCASSLPGNGYGYTFGSGTRLTVV.

The chain employs TRBV6-1 and TRBJ2-7; D uncertain. The length of the CDR3 is 11 residues. The ends were cut back, 10 bases at V and 5 bases at J, with 12 bases in the middle. CDR1 and CDR2 (germline): MNHNS, SASEGT. The CDR3 DNA reads TGTGCCACCAGATCCATGGACGAGCAGTACTTC. Residues: CATRSMDEQYF.

The chain combines TRBV5-8 with TRBJ2-7, with D possibly TRBD1 on 6 matching bases. The V end was cut by 6 bases, the J end by 3 bases, with 25 bases between. The CDR3 is 17 residues long. Germline values: CDR1 SGHTS, CDR2 YDEGEE. In DNA, the CDR3 is TGTGCCAGCACCTACGTAGATCTAGCCCAGGGGTTCTACGAGCAGTACTTC. This codes for CASTYVDLAQGFYEQYF.

This chain links TRBV14 with TRBJ2-6, with D tentatively TRBD1 (6 bases). CDR3 length: 17 residues. V was cut by 1 base and J by 0 bases, with 10 bases left in between. Germline CDR1 SGHDN, CDR2 FVKESK. CDR3 in amino acids: CASSQGTATSGANVLTF. The CDR3, as DNA: TGTGCCAGCAGCCAAGGGACAGCCACCTCTGGGGCCAACGTCCTGACTTTC.